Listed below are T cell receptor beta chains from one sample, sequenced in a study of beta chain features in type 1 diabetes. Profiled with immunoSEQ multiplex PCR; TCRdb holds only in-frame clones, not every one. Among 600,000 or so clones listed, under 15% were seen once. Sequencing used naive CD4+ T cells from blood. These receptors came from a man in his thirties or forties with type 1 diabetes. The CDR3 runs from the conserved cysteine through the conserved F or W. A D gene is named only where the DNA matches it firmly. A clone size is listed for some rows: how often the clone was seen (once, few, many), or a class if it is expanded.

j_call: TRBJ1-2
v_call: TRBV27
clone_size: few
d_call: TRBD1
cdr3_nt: TGTGCCAGCAGAACAGGGGTCTGGACTGGCTACACCTTC
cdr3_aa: CASRTGVWTGYTF

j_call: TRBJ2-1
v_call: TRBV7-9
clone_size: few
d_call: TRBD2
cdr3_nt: TGTGCCAGCAGCTTAGGACTAGCGGTTTACAATGAGCAGTTCTTC
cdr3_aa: CASSLGLAVYNEQFF

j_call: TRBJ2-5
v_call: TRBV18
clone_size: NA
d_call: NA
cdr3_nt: TGTGCCAGCTCACCGACTCCGGAGGCAGAGACCCAGTACTTC
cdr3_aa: CASSPTPEAETQYF

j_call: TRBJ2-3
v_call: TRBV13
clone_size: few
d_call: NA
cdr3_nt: TGTGCCAGCAGCAACGGGCCCCACACAGATACGCAGTATTTT
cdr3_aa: CASSNGPHTDTQYF

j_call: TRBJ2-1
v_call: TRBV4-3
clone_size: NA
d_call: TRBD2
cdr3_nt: TGCGCCAGCAGCGCTAGCGGGGGTTCCTACAATGAGCAGTTCTTC
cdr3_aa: CASSASGGSYNEQFF

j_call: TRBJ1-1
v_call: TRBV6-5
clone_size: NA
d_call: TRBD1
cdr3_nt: TGTGCCAGCAGTCCGAGGACAGGGATTGGAGCTTTCTTT
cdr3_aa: CASSPRTGIGAFF

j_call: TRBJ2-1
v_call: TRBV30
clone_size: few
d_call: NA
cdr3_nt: TGTGCCTGGAGTGTACCCTACGGACTTACTTTCCACAATGAGCAGTTCTTC
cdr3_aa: CAWSVPYGLTFHNEQFF

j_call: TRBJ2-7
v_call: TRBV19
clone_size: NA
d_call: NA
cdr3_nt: TGTGCCAGTAGTATAGGGCGGGGCAGAGCCTACGAGCAGTACTTC
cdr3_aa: CASSIGRGRAYEQYF

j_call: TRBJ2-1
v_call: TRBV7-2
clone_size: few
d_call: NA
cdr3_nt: TGTGCCAGCAGCTTAGAGCGTCTCACTAATGAGCAGTTCTTC
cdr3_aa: CASSLERLTNEQFF

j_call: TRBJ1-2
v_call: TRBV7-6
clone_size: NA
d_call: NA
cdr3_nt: TGTGCCAGCAGCTTAGAGGGCAGGGGCGGCTACACCTTC
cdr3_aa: CASSLEGRGGYTF

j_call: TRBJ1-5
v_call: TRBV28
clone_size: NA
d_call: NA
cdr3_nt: TGTGCCAGCAGCCTCCCCAGGGTAAATAGCAATCAGCCCCAGCATTTT
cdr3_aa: CASSLPRVNSNQPQHF

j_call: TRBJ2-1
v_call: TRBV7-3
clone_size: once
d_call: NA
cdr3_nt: TGTGCCAGCAGCCCATCAGGGCTTGAGCAGTTCTTC
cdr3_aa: CASSPSGLEQFF

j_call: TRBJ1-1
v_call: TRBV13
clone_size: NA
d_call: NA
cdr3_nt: TGTGCCAGCCTATGGGGCACTGAAGCTTTCTTT
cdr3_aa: CASLWGTEAFF

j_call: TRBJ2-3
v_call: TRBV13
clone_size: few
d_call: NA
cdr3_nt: TGTGCCAGCAGCTTAGGAAGCCGTTATACGCAGTATTTT
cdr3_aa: CASSLGSRYTQYF

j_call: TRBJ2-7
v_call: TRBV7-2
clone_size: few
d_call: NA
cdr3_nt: TGTGCCAGCAGCTTGAGTAAGACGGCCTACGAGCAGTACTTC
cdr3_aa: CASSLSKTAYEQYF

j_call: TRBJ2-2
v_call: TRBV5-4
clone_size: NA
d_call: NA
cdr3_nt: TGTGCCAGCAGCTCCCCCGGAGGGAGCACCGGGGAGCTGTTTTTT
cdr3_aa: CASSSPGGSTGELFF

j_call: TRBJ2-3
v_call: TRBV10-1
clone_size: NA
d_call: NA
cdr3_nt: TGCGCCAGCAGTGTACAGGGTAACACAGATACGCAGTATTTT
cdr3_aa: CASSVQGNTDTQYF

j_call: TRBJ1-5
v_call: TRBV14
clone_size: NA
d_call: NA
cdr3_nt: TGTGCCAGCAGCCCCACAGGAAATAGCAATCAGCCCCAGCATTTT
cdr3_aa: CASSPTGNSNQPQHF

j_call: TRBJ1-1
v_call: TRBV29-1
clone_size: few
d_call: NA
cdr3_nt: TGCAGCGTGGGGGGTCTGAACACTGAAGCTTTCTTT
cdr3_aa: CSVGGLNTEAFF

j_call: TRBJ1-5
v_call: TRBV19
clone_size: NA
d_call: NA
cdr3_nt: TGTGCCAGTAGTATAGCCAGGCAGCCCCAGCATTTT
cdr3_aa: CASSIARQPQHF

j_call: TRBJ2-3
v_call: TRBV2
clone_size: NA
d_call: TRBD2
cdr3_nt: TGTGCCAGCAGATTGACTAGCGGGGCCACAGATACGCAGTATTTT
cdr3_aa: CASRLTSGATDTQYF

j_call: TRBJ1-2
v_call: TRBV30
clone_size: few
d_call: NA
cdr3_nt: TGTGCCTGGAGTCGTGGCACAGCCGATGGCTACACCTTC
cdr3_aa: CAWSRGTADGYTF

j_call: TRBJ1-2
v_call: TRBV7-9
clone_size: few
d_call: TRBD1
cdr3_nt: TGTGCCAGCAGCTTAGCACACGCCAGGGGGCCTGGCTACACCTTC
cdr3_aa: CASSLAHARGPGYTF

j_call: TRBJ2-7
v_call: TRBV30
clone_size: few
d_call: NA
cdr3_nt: TGTGCCTGGAGTGGAAGCTTCCCGAGCTCCTACGAGCAGTACTTC
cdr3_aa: CAWSGSFPSSYEQYF

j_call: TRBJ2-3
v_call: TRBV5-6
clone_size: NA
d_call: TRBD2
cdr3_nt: TGTGCCAGCAGCTCCTGGGGAGGGAGAACAGATACGCAGTATTTT
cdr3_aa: CASSSWGGRTDTQYF

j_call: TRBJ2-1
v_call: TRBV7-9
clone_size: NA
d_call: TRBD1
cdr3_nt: TGTGCCAGCAGCTCTGGGACAGGAGGTAACAATGAGCAGTTCTTC
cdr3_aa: CASSSGTGGNNEQFF

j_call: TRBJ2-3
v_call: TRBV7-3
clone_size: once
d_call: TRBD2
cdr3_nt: TGTGCCAGCAGCCGGGGACTAGCGGCTAGCACAGATACGCAGTATTTT
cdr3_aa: CASSRGLAASTDTQYF

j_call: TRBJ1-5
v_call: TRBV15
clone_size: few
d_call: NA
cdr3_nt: TGTGCCACCAGCAGAGACCAAGGGACCGGCAATCAGCCCCAGCATTTT
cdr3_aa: CATSRDQGTGNQPQHF

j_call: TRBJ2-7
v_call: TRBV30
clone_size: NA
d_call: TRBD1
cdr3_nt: TGTGCCTGGAGTAGGACAGGGGGTTACGACGAGCAGTACTTC
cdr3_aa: CAWSRTGGYDEQYF

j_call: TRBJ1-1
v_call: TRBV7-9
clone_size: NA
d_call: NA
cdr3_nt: TGTGCCAGCAGCTTAGGGGCGAGTAACACTGAAGCTTTCTTT
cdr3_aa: CASSLGASNTEAFF

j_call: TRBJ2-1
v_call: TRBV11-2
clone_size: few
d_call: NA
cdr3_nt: TGTGCCAGCAGCTTAGAGGGGGCCCCCTGGGATGAGCAGTTCTTC
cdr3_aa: CASSLEGAPWDEQFF

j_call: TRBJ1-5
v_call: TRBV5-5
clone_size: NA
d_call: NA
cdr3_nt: TGTGCCAGCAGCTTGGTTTCTGCCCGTGGCAATCAGCCCCAGCATTTT
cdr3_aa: CASSLVSARGNQPQHF

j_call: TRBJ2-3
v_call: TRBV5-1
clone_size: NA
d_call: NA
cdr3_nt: TGCGCCAGCAGCCCAAGGATGAGCGCGACCACAGATACGCAGTATTTT
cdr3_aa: CASSPRMSATTDTQYF

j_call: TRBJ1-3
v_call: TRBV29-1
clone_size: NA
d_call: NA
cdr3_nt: TGCAGCGTTGAAGTTCCAGGCGGAAACACCATATATTTT
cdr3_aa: CSVEVPGGNTIYF

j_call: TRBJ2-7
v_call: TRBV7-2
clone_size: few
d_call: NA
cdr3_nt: TGTGCCAGCAGCCCACAAAGGAACTACGAGCAGTACTTC
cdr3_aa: CASSPQRNYEQYF

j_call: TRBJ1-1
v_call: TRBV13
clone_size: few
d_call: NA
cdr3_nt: TGTGCCAGCAGCTTCGGAAGACCCAACACTGAAGCTTTCTTT
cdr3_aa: CASSFGRPNTEAFF

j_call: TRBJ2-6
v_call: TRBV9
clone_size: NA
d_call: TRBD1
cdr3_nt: TGTGCCAGCAGCGTAGCCCGGACAGGGGGACCTGGGGCCAACGTCCTGACTTTC
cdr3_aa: CASSVARTGGPGANVLTF

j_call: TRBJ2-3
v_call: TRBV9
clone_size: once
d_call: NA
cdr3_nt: TGTGCCAGCAGCGTAGGCTCCATGACCGATACGCAGTATTTT
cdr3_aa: CASSVGSMTDTQYF

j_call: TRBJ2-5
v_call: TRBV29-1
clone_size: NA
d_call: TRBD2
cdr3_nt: TGCAGCGTTCCCGTTGGGGGGGGAGCGGGGAGCTCCGGGGCCCAGTACTTC
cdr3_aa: CSVPVGGGAGSSGAQYF

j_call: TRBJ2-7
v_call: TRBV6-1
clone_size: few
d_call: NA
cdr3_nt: TGTGCCAGCAGTGGACGGGGACCGCTAGACCTCTCCTACGAGCAGTACTTC
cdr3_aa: CASSGRGPLDLSYEQYF

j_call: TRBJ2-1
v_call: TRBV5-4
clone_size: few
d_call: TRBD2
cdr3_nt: TGTGCCAGCAGCTTGAGTCCTAGCGGGAGTGGTGAGCAGTTCTTC
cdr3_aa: CASSLSPSGSGEQFF

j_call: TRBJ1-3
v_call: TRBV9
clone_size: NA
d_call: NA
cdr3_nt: TGTGCCAGCAGCGTCTATCCTGGAAACACCATATATTTT
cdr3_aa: CASSVYPGNTIYF

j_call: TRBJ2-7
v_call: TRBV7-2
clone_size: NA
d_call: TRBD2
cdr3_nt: TGTGCCAGCAGCCTACAGCGGGGGGCCACGGACGAGCAGTACTTC
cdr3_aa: CASSLQRGATDEQYF

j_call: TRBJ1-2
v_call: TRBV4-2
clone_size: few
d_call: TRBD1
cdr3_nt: TGTGCCAGCAGCCAAGATATACAGGGGGCTCTTGGCTACACCTTC
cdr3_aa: CASSQDIQGALGYTF

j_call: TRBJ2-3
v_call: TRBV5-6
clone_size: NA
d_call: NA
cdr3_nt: TGTGCCAGCAAACTCCAGGGGTCGAGTACAGATACGCAGTATTTT
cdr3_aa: CASKLQGSSTDTQYF

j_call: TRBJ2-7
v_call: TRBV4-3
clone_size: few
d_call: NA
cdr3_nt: TGCGCCAGCAGCCAAGCGCGGGGTACGCGCGAGCAGTACTTC
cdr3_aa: CASSQARGTREQYF

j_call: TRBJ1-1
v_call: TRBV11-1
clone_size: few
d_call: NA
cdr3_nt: TGTGCCAGCAGCTTAGGACTGGACACTGAAGCTTTCTTT
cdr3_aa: CASSLGLDTEAFF

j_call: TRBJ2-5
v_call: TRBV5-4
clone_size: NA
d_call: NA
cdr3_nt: TGTGCCAGCACCCCGTACGGACAAGAGACCCAGTACTTC
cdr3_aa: CASTPYGQETQYF